This T cell receptor beta chain was identified in a study of vaccination and CD4 T cells after COVID-19. Trimming left V 6 bases short and J 9 bases short, with 21 bases between. The CDR3 contains 14 residues. Germline CDR1 is SEHNR and CDR2 is FQNEAQ (reference sequence). The assay that was used to sequence DNA from cultured CD4+ T cells was the Oncomine TCR Beta short-read assay. One entry per CDR3 protein, called by TCRdb with MiXCR from the PCR reads. The table includes roughly 20,000 distinct CDR3 sequences, approximately 28% detected once. The study, taken as a whole, reports: Counts of SARS-CoV-2-reactive clonotypes had a median that went from approximately 23 to 38, a nonsignificant change.

Treatment reported: roughly 11-day PBMC culture with coronavirus spike peptide pools or control peptides (ViraFEST assay). To note about this clonotype: The antigen remains unidentified.

This clonotype originated in a human donor with COVID-19. The V call is TRBV7-9, the J call TRBJ2-7, with D perhaps TRBD1 or TRBD2 (5 bases each). The sample consisted of cultured CD4+ T cells from blood. The CDR3 spells CASRRGQEHFGQYF. CDR3 coding DNA: TGTGCCAGCAGGAGGGGCCAGGAGCATTTCGGGCAGTACTTC.